This is a list of T cell receptor beta chains from one sample in a study of CD8 T cells in ankylosing spondylitis. TCRdb reprocessed the 5' RACE reads via MiXCR and lists one record per CDR3 protein. The data hold 350,000 or so distinct CDR3 sequences, with roughly 10% observed a single time. The sequencing sample was made of blood, either unsorted or a sorted T cell fraction (not recorded which). These receptor sequences come from a female donor with ankylosing spondylitis or in good health (not recorded which). The CDR3 runs from the conserved cysteine through the conserved F or W. D genes are given only for firm matches. Size tells how often a clone was seen (once, few, many) or the class of an expanded clone, and some rows leave it out.

TRBV9	.	TRBJ2-2	many	TGTGCCAGCAGCGTAGCGGAGGTCGACGGGGAGCTGTTTTTT	CASSVAEVDGELFF
TRBV7-8	.	TRBJ1-2	many	TGTGCCAGCAGCAGAGGACATACTAACTATGGCTACACCTTC	CASSRGHTNYGYTF
TRBV5-5	.	TRBJ1-1	.	TGTGCCAGCAGCTTACAAACAGGGTGGGGGACTGAAGCTTTCTTT	CASSLQTGWGTEAFF
TRBV20-1	.	TRBJ2-7	many	TGCAGTGCTAGAGCGTCGAGCGGATACGAGCAGTACTTC	CSARASSGYEQYF
TRBV20-1	.	TRBJ1-5	.	TGCAGTGCTAGAAGCGGGAGACCAAATCAGCCCCAGCATTTT	CSARSGRPNQPQHF
TRBV5-5	.	TRBJ2-7	few	TGTGCCAGCAACCCCGGGACGGGCCATTACGAGCAGTACTTC	CASNPGTGHYEQYF
TRBV5-6	TRBD1	TRBJ1-5	.	TGTGCCAGCAGCTCACAGGGGGAATGGGGTCAGCCCCAGCATTTT	CASSSQGEWGQPQHF
TRBV12-3/TRBV12-4	.	TRBJ2-7	.	TGTGCCAGCAGTCCCCGGGCCCAGGGTCTTTACGAGCAGTACTTC	CASSPRAQGLYEQYF
TRBV5-1	TRBD2	TRBJ2-1	few	TGCGCCAGCAGCTTGGTCTCTAGCGGGAACGATGAGCAGTTCTTC	CASSLVSSGNDEQFF
TRBV5-4	.	TRBJ2-5	few	TGTGCCAGCAGTTTGGAAGGGGTGATAGGTGAGACCCAGTACTTC	CASSLEGVIGETQYF
TRBV2	.	TRBJ2-5	.	TGTGCCAGCATCAGGGCACAAGAGACCCAGTACTTC	CASIRAQETQYF
TRBV15	.	TRBJ2-5	many	TGTGCCACCAGCAGAGATATAGGGCTGGAGACCCAGTACTTC	CATSRDIGLETQYF
TRBV5-1	.	TRBJ2-2	few	TGCGCCAGCAGTCGCATAGAGGAGGCCGGGGAGCTGTTTTTT	CASSRIEEAGELFF
TRBV7-6	TRBD2	TRBJ2-5	few	TGTGCCAGCAGAAGGGGACTAGCGGTCCAAGAGACCCAGTACTTC	CASRRGLAVQETQYF
TRBV6-2/TRBV6-3	.	TRBJ1-1	many	TGTGCCAGCAGTCCACCGGGACCCGGAGGGAGGACTGAAGCTTTCTTT	CASSPPGPGGRTEAFF
TRBV20-1	.	TRBJ2-6	few	TGCAGTGCTAGAGCTGGGGGGACCCTCGGGGCCAACGTCCTGACTTTC	CSARAGGTLGANVLTF
TRBV29-1	.	TRBJ2-3	few	TGCAGCGTTGAGGAGGGCAGGGGCGATACGCAGTATTTT	CSVEEGRGDTQYF
TRBV5-1	TRBD1	TRBJ2-4	many	TGCGCCAGCAGCCCGGGACAGGACGCCAAAAACATTCAGTACTTC	CASSPGQDAKNIQYF
TRBV7-9	TRBD1	TRBJ2-3	many	TGTGCCAGCAGCCTTGAGACAGGGACGCAGTATTTT	CASSLETGTQYF
TRBV6-1	TRBD2	TRBJ2-2	many	TGTGCCAGCTGCGGGAGCGGGAGTCCGCTCGCCGGGGAGCTGTTTTTT	CASCGSGSPLAGELFF
TRBV20-1	TRBD2	TRBJ2-7	many	TGCAGTGCTCCAGTTAGCGGGGTCCCCTACGAGCAGTACTTC	CSAPVSGVPYEQYF
TRBV20-1	.	TRBJ2-5	few	TGCAGTGCTAGAGATCCAGTAGAAGAGACCCAGTACTTC	CSARDPVEETQYF
TRBV7-9	.	TRBJ1-5	many	TGTGCCAGCAGCTTGAGCAATCAGCCCCAGCATTTT	CASSLSNQPQHF
TRBV20-1	.	TRBJ2-7	many	TGCAGTGCCACCACCGGGGACACCACCTACGAGCAGTACTTC	CSATTGDTTYEQYF
TRBV6-2/TRBV6-3	.	TRBJ2-7	.	TGTCCCAGCAGTACTTCCTTCGATCGGAGCGCCACCTACGAGCAGTACTTC	CPSSTSFDRSATYEQYF
TRBV27	.	TRBJ2-7	many	TGTGCCAGCAGTTTATCGGGGGCCGGGGTAATCTACGAGCAGTACTTC	CASSLSGAGVIYEQYF
TRBV29-1	TRBD2	TRBJ2-1	few	TGCAGCGCTCCGGGACTAGCGGGCAATGAGCAGTTCTTC	CSAPGLAGNEQFF
TRBV3-1	TRBD2	TRBJ2-1	few	TGTGCCAGCAGCCAAGGCGGGGGGGCCTTAATCTTC	CASSQGGGALIF
TRBV7-2	.	TRBJ2-5	few	TGTGCCAGCGCTACGGCGGGGACTTATGGGACCCAGTACTTC	CASATAGTYGTQYF
TRBV3-1	TRBD2	TRBJ2-1	.	TGTGCCAGCAGCCCGACTAGCGGGAGGGGAAACAATGAGCAGTTCTTC	CASSPTSGRGNNEQFF
TRBV5-6	TRBD1	TRBJ2-4	many	TGTGCCAGCAGCGTCGGGACAGGAGATCAGTACTTC	CASSVGTGDQYF
TRBV19	.	TRBJ2-7	.	TGTGCCAGTAGTATGAGGGGAACCTACGAGCAGTACTTC	CASSMRGTYEQYF
TRBV5-1	.	TRBJ1-5	many	TGCGCCAGCAGCTTGGTCCCTTTAGACAGCGCCTATAATAGCAATCAGCCCCAGCATTTT	CASSLVPLDSAYNSNQPQHF
TRBV25-1	TRBD1	TRBJ1-2	.	TGTGCCAGCAGTAGGGACAGTGTCTATGGCTACACCTTC	CASSRDSVYGYTF
TRBV15	TRBD2	TRBJ2-5	.	TGTGCCACCAGCCCATGGGGCGGGGGACAAGAGACCCAGTACTTC	CATSPWGGGQETQYF
TRBV5-1	TRBD1	TRBJ2-3	many	TGCGCCAGCAGCCTACAGGGGGCTGGACTCACAGATACGCAGTATTTT	CASSLQGAGLTDTQYF
TRBV20-1	TRBD2	TRBJ2-7	.	TGCAGTTTGGAGCGGGGGGGCCTCGCTCTCTACGAGCAGTACTTC	CSLERGGLALYEQYF